This TCR beta chain is from a study of response to subunit inactivated influenza vaccine. CDR3 length: 14 amino acids. The V gene's germline CDR1 is SGHTA and CDR2 FQGNSA. V shed 1 base and J shed 7 bases, with 8 bases lying between them. Using its own MiXCR run on the RT-PCR reads, TCRdb lists one record per CDR3 protein. Here the sample spans roughly 500,000 distinct CDR3 sequences, approximately 15% being singletons. This receptor was identified in a man between 45 and 75 years old who received an inactivated influenza vaccine. The specimen was CD4+ T cells sorted from PBMCs, collected approximately 25 months after vaccination. The chain recombines TRBV7-2 with TRBJ1-6; D not resolved. The CDR3 DNA is TGTGCCAGCAGCTTAGGCAGGAGGAATTCACCCCTCCACTTT. Protein: CASSLGRRNSPLHF.